This is a list of T cell receptor beta chains from one sample in a study of shared clonotypes between healthy human individuals. The protocol was immunoSEQ multiplex PCR, while the TCRdb copy is restricted to in-frame clones and leaves out a portion. The repertoire holds about 500,000 clones, with 75% to 80% as singletons. Sequencing was carried out using PBMCs. All receptors come from a woman aged 40 to 50 in good health. Some clones in this sample may be carry-over from other donors' samples. Each CDR3 is given with its conserved first and last residue.

TRBJ2-1 TRBV9 CASIPTSSYNEQFF
TRBJ2-5 TRBV30 CAWTGQGALETQYF
TRBJ2-5 TRBV30 CAWSVNGGGETQYF
TRBJ2-7 TRBV7-3 CASRYRQGFDEQYF
TRBJ1-5 TRBV28 CASSPSGQGADQPQHF
TRBJ1-5 TRBV9 CASSFGADSNQPQHF
TRBJ2-1 TRBV28 CASSSSIGQNEQFF
TRBJ1-4 TRBV2 CASRAGGGNEKLFF
TRBJ2-7 TRBV19 CASSIGGDRASSYEQYF
TRBJ1-3 TRBV11-3 CASSSSTGVGNTIYF
TRBJ1-2 TRBV19 CASSRTANYGYTF
TRBJ2-2 TRBV10-3 CAISRGRQNTGELFF
TRBJ1-4 TRBV18 CASSPGQEANEKLFF
TRBJ2-7 TRBV2 CASSVTGTMQYF
TRBJ2-7 TRBV15 CATSRDARYEQYF
TRBJ2-7 TRBV5-1 CASSLGTGETYEQYF
TRBJ1-2 TRBV30 CAWSEAGSYTF
TRBJ2-3 TRBV25-1 CASSNPDSTDTQYF
TRBJ1-2 TRBV10-3 CAISETRDRIHGYTF
TRBJ2-2 TRBV2 CASRIQGPGELFF
TRBJ2-7 TRBV30 CAWRSSGSHEQYF
TRBJ2-7 TRBV18 CASSLDRYGTGGSYEQYF
TRBJ2-3 TRBV7-5 CARSSPGLVGDTQYF
TRBJ2-7 TRBV5-4 CASSYTGIPNEQYF
TRBJ2-2 TRBV5-1 CASSLAGGPSTGELFF
TRBJ2-1 TRBV19 CASSMVTSGYNEQFF
TRBJ1-5 TRBV19 CAGSDRVNQPQHF
TRBJ2-7 TRBV11-2 CASSLEGSEQYF
TRBJ2-7 TRBV4-1 CASSQGVIGEISAYEQYF
TRBJ2-1 TRBV28 CASSQGYHEQFF
TRBJ1-2 TRBV7-9 CASSAGPSYGYTF
TRBJ1-1 TRBV5-1 CASSLVGQGTEAFF
TRBJ2-5 TRBV7-2 CASSLGDGETQYF
TRBJ2-7 TRBV9 CASSVALAGRKYF
TRBJ2-4 TRBV11-1 CASSLASGTGQQYF
TRBJ2-2 TRBV18 CASSLSAGSGNTGELFF
TRBJ1-3 TRBV6-5 CASRNSGNTIYF
TRBJ2-5 TRBV30 CAWTTGSQETQYF
TRBJ2-3 TRBV5-1 CASSLDVDSTDTQYF
TRBJ1-5 TRBV18 CASSPQPLQPQHF
TRBJ2-4 TRBV6-6 CASSGGPKNIQYF
TRBJ2-5 TRBV25-1 CASSEMQTQYF
TRBJ2-7 TRBV7-9 CASSYTSHEQYF
- TRBV30 CAWSAGYSYEQYF